This T cell receptor beta chain was found in a study of blood T cells in healthy people across ages. Study-level findings and limits: With age, beta diversity per million T cells declined roughly linearly, significantly by 40.

Then a second PCR, running roughly 7 to 11 cycles, was carried out with a sample-barcoded 5' primer and a J-beta primer mix. Each cDNA molecule carried a tag from a template-switch adaptor that contained 12 random nucleotides. TCRdb recomputed calls from the 5' RACE reads with MiXCR, one row per CDR3 protein. Of more than 650,000 distinct CDR3 sequences in the sample, about a fifth were seen once. Isolated per sample were at least 7 million PBMCs. A minimum of 6 micrograms of total RNA was extracted per sample. Germline V gene lookup returns CDR1 SGHTA and CDR2 FQGNSA. This CDR3 comprises 15 residues. V lost 3 bases, J lost 2 bases, and 7 bases stayed unmatched. This clonotype has at least ten counts. Its antigen is not identified.

The rearrangement uses TRBV7-2 and TRBJ2-7, with 7 bases that match TRBD1. The clonotype originates from a man in his sixties or seventies in good health. The sequenced sample was blood. This chain's CDR3 is CASSFPGQTTYEQYF. In DNA, the CDR3 is TGTGCCAGCAGCTTCCCGGGACAGACAACCTACGAGCAGTACTTC.